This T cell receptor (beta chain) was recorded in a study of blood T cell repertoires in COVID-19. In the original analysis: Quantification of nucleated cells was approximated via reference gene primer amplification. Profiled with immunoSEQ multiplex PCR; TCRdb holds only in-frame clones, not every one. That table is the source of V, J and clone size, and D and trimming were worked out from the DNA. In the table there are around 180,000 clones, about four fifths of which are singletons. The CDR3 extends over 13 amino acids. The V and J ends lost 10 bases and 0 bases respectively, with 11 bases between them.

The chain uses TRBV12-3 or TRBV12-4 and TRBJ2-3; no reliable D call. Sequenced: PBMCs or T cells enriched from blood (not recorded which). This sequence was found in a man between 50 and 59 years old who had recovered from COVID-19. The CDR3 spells CATQPWSTDTQYF. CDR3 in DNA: TGTGCCACACAGCCCTGGAGCACAGATACGCAGTATTTT.